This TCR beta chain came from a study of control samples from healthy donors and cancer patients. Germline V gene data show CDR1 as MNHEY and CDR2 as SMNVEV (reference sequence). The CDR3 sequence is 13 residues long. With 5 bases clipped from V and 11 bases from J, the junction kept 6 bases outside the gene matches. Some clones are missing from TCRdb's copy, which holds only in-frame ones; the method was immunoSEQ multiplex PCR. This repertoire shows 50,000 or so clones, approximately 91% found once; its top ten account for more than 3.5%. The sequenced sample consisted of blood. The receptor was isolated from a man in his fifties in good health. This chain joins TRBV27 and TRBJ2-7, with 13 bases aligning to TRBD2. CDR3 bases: TGTGCCAGCAGTATTGGACTAGCGGGAGTAAAGTACTTC. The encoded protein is CASSIGLAGVKYF.